A single count supports the clone carrying this T cell receptor beta chain. This record belongs to a study of cytomegalovirus exposure and HLA in healthy donors. The PCR employed 60 Vbeta primers together with 13 Jbeta primers. The table came from immunoSEQ multiplex PCR; TCRdb's copy has only in-frame clones and leaves some out. This table holds roughly 180,000 clones, about 86% found once. CDR3 length: 15 amino acids. Germline V gene sequence: CDR1 SNHLY, CDR2 FYNNEI. Trimming took off 3 bases at V and 4 bases at J, with 15 bases between the two ends. The chain recombines TRBV2 with TRBJ1-2, with a tentative D call TRBD1 (6 bases). Sequencing input: PBMCs. The source of this sequence is a woman aged 18-29 years in good health and CMV-seropositive. CDR3 coding DNA: TGTGCCAGCAGTGAGGGGGCCCGCGTGGGCTATGGCTACACCTTC. Translated: CASSEGARVGYGYTF.